This T cell receptor (beta chain) was obtained from a study of beta chain features in type 1 diabetes. Overall study findings and caveats: Any HLA type influence on TCRB rearrangement was left unresolved here. A moderate, significant TCRB CDR3 shortening appeared in type 1 diabetes across four CD4+ subsets.

Every participating donor gave one draw, a heparinised blood sample averaging about 100 mL. Researchers reported sorting CD4+ naive, central memory, regulatory and stem cell-like memory cells via CD45RO/CCR7/CD25/CD127/CD95/CD27. This clone occurred a few times. Its antigen remains unidentified. Of the isolated RNA, all was reverse transcribed, and so the sequenced material was expressed TCRB transcripts. Roughly 3.5 million reads per sample on average were obtained from naive, central memory and regulatory T cell samples. Some clones are missing from TCRdb's copy, which holds only in-frame ones; the method was immunoSEQ multiplex PCR. The sample records a few hundred thousand clones, 9.5% to 13% being singletons. The CDR3 contains 14 residues. J was trimmed by 4 bases and V by 5 bases; bases with no gene match: 8. Germline V lookup: CDR1 ENHRY, CDR2 SYGVKD.

The specimen sequenced was naive CD4+ T cells from blood. The rearrangement joins TRBV10-3 to TRBJ2-7; TRBD1 matches at 7 bases. The source is a man aged 25 to 40 with type 1 diabetes. In DNA, the CDR3 is TGTGCCATCAGTTTAGACCGACAGGGTTACGAGCAGTACTTC. Residues: CAISLDRQGYEQYF.